Each of the 18 T cell receptor beta chains below was sequenced from the same sample in a study of cytomegalovirus exposure and HLA in healthy donors. A multiplex PCR was run with 60 Vbeta primers and 13 Jbeta primers. Data came from immunoSEQ multiplex PCR; TCRdb stores just in-frame clones and leaves some out. The sample lists roughly 100,000 clones, around 75% occurring once. The sequenced sample was PBMCs. The receptors derive from a man aged 25 to 45 in good health and CMV-seropositive.

The genes are TRBV19 and TRBJ1-2, with D tentatively TRBD1 (5 bases). This CDR3 has 13 residues. Per the germline V gene, CDR1 is LNHDA and CDR2 is SQIVND (reference sequence). V was pared by 4 bases and J by 6 bases, with 12 bases between. The CDR3 sequence is CASSTTGGDGYTF. The CDR3 DNA follows: TGTGCCAGTAGTACTACGGGGGGGGATGGCTACACCTTC. The full variable domain, rest sourced from reference TRBV19 and TRBJ1-2, is DGGITQSPKYLFRKEGQNVTLSCEQNLNHDAMYWYRQDPGQGLRLIYYSQIVNDFQKGDIAEGYSVSREKKESFPLTVTSAQKNPTAFYLCASSTTGGDGYTFGSGTRLTVV.

This rearrangement joins TRBV7-3 to TRBJ2-1, with unresolved D. The V gene lost 1 base and the J gene lost 8 bases, with 3 bases spanning the gap. There are 11 residues in the CDR3. From germline, CDR1 is SGHTA and CDR2 FQGTGA. Here the CDR3 reads CASSLSDEQFF. The CDR3 DNA follows: TGTGCCAGCAGCTTAAGCGATGAGCAGTTCTTC.

Regarding this clone: One end of the junction varies from germline; a read error may be responsible. The chain couples TRBV15 to TRBJ2-5; D unclear. The germline V gene has CDR1 LNHNV and CDR2 YYDKDF (reference sequence). The length of the CDR3 is 12 residues. The CDR3 sequence is CATSRDLGVRDF. CDR3 coding DNA: TGTGCCACCAGCAGAGATTTGGGTGTTCGGGACTTC.

This clone was counted a few times. This rearrangement joins TRBV12-5 to TRBJ1-2; tentatively, D is TRBD1 (6 bases). CDR3 length: 14 residues. Between the trimmed V and J ends, which lost 5 bases and 2 bases, there was a span of 12 bases. Germline V gene sequence: CDR1 LGHNT, CDR2 FRNRAP. CDR3 bases: TGTGCTAGTGGTGCTGAAAGGGGGAACTATGGCTACACCTTC. As protein: CASGAERGNYGYTF.

The V gene is TRBV7-3, the J gene TRBJ2-5; 7 bases line up with TRBD2. With 1 base clipped from V and 7 bases from J, the junction kept 0 bases outside the gene matches. This CDR3 contains 12 residues. Germline values: CDR1 SGHTA, CDR2 FQGTGA. CDR3 DNA sequence: TGTGCCAGCAGCTTAAGGGAGGGGACCCAGTACTTC. As protein: CASSLREGTQYF.

V is TRBV28 and J is TRBJ2-5, with 10 bases aligning to TRBD1. Germline V gene sequence: CDR1 MDHEN, CDR2 SYDVKM. This CDR3 is 15 amino acids long. With V trimmed by 6 bases and J by 1 base, 5 bases remained unmatched. Written as DNA, the CDR3 is TGTGCCAGCAGCCGTTGGGACAGGGGCCAAGAGACCCAGTACTTC. It codes for CASSRWDRGQETQYF.

V gene TRBV4-2 combines with J gene TRBJ2-5; 13 bases map to TRBD2. The CDR3 is 16 residues long. Unmatched junction bases numbered 3, after V lost 0 bases and J lost 5 bases. Germline loops: CDR1 LGHNA, CDR2 YNFKEQ. CDR3 loop: CASSQELAGGLETQYF. CDR3 nucleotides: TGTGCCAGCAGCCAAGAACTAGCGGGGGGGCTGGAGACCCAGTACTTC.

This clone has a single count. Other DNA sequences in this sample translate to the same CDR3. The chain recombines TRBV5-1 with TRBJ1-4, with 10 bases matching TRBD1. The junction had 2 bases not matched to a gene; V was cut back by 0 bases and J by 6 bases. CDR1 is SGHRS and CDR2 is YFSETQ in the germline V gene. The CDR3 is made up of 15 amino acids. The CDR3 is CASSLGGTGDEKLFF. The CDR3 nucleotides are TGCGCCAGCAGCTTGGGAGGGACAGGGGATGAAAAACTGTTTTTT.

CDR3 protein: CASSRGGGLYGYTF. CDR3 nucleotide sequence: TGTGCCAGCAGCCGGGGAGGGGGACTGTATGGCTACACCTTC. The chain has TRBV4-2 and TRBJ1-2; weak D call: TRBD1 (6 bases). This CDR3 region has 14 residues. Germline CDR1 reads LGHNA; CDR2 reads YNFKEQ. V was cut by 4 bases and J by 5 bases, with 14 bases left in between.

J is TRBJ2-2 and V is TRBV6-1; the D gene is possibly TRBD1 (5 bases). Germline CDR1 MNHNS, CDR2 SASEGT. The CDR3 is made up of 15 amino acids. V dropped 5 bases and J dropped 2 bases, with 12 bases sitting between them. The CDR3 DNA reads TGTGCCAGCAGTAACCAGGGTAGTAACACCGGGGAGCTGTTTTTT. Encoded protein: CASSNQGSNTGELFF.

This chain connects TRBV4-1 to TRBJ1-1, with 11 positions matching TRBD1. V lost 3 bases and J lost 6; bases outside the gene matches: 3. In germline, CDR1 is MGHRA, CDR2 YSYEKL. The CDR3 loop spans 14 amino acids. CDR3 in DNA: TGCGCCAGCAGCCATGGACAGGGGGCCGCTGAAGCTTTCTTT. It encodes CASSHGQGAAEAFF.

The chain carries TRBV5-4 and TRBJ1-2; no reliable D call. CDR3 length: 15 amino acids. V was shortened by 4 bases and J by 0 bases, with 13 bases between the two germline ends. The germline V gene has CDR1 SGHNT and CDR2 YYREEE (reference sequence). CDR3 loop: CASSPVIGANYGYTF. CDR3 DNA sequence: TGTGCCAGCAGCCCGGTTATCGGGGCTAACTATGGCTACACCTTC. Complete variable domain (other parts from reference TRBV5-4 and TRBJ1-2): ETGVTQSPTHLIKTRGQQVTLRCSSQSGHNTVSWYQQALGQGPQFIFQYYREEENGRGNFPPRFSGLQFPNYSSELNVNALELDDSALYLCASSPVIGANYGYTFGSGTRLTVV.

The gene calls are TRBV5-1 and TRBJ1-6, with 8 bases matching TRBD1. Germline V lookup: CDR1 SGHRS, CDR2 YFSETQ. J was trimmed by 8 bases and V by 1 base; bases with no gene match: 8. There are 16 residues in the CDR3. The CDR3 nucleotides are TGCGCCAGCAGCTTGACAGGGGGAGAGGGGGATTCACCCCTCCACTTT. Protein product: CASSLTGGEGDSPLHF. Full variable domain (rest looked up from reference TRBV5-1 and TRBJ1-6): KAGVTQTPRYLIKTRGQQVTLSCSPISGHRSVSWYQQTPGQGLQFLFEYFSETQRNKGNFPGRFSGRQFSNSRSEMNVSTLELGDSALYLCASSLTGGEGDSPLHFGNGTRLTVT.

There are a few counts of this clone. This chain connects TRBV6-5 to TRBJ2-3; TRBD2 matches 12 bases. Germline assignment: CDR1 MNHEY and CDR2 SVGAGI. The CDR3 runs to 15 residues. The V and J ends lost 6 bases and 5 bases, in that order; junction bases with no gene match: 6. CDR3 in DNA: TGTGCCAGCAGGCGTACTAGCGGGGGGTTAGATACGCAGTATTTT. Encoded protein: CASRRTSGGLDTQYF.

This clone was observed a handful of times. This rearrangement joins TRBV6-5 to TRBJ1-2; 10 nucleotides line up with TRBD1. Trimming took 7 bases from V and 7 from J; bases not matched to a gene: 3. The CDR3 totals 12 residues. The germline CDR1 and CDR2 sequences are MNHEY and SVGAGI. The CDR3 reads CASKGQGLGYTF. CDR3 in DNA: TGTGCCAGCAAGGGACAGGGGCTTGGCTACACCTTC.

In its sample, this clone was seen once. The rearrangement joins TRBV6-6 to TRBJ2-5; 7 bases fit TRBD1. The CDR3 consists of 14 residues. Trimming took 6 bases from V and 3 from J; bases not matched to a gene: 7. Germline CDR1 reads MNHNY; CDR2 reads SVGAGI (reference sequence). The CDR3 sequence: CASRLGQSKETQYF. CDR3 nucleotides: TGTGCCAGCAGATTGGGACAGTCTAAAGAGACCCAGTACTTC.

The genes are TRBV6-6 and TRBJ2-2; a possible D gene is TRBD2 (6 bases). Germline CDR1 MNHNY, CDR2 SVGAGI (reference sequence). The CDR3 loop spans 13 amino acids. V lost 8 bases, J lost 0 bases, and 7 bases lay in between. As DNA, the CDR3 is TGTGCCAGCGGAGGGGCGAACACCGGGGAGCTGTTTTTT. Translated, it gives CASGGANTGELFF.

The sample holds a few counts of this clone. The chain joins TRBV28 to TRBJ1-4, with TRBD1 as a possible D gene (5 bases). Germline lookup yields CDR1 MDHEN and CDR2 SYDVKM. V dropped 6 bases and J dropped 2 bases, with 16 bases sitting between them. The CDR3 runs to 16 residues. The CDR3 sequence: CASSGGGLGTNEKLFF. In DNA, the CDR3 is TGTGCCAGCAGCGGCGGGGGATTAGGGACTAATGAAAAACTGTTTTTT.